This TCR beta chain was recovered during a study of cytomegalovirus exposure and HLA in healthy donors. The V segment lost 1 base and the J segment 5 bases; nucleotides outside the gene matches: 7. CDR1 is MGHRA and CDR2 is YSYEKL in the germline V gene. CDR3 length: 16 residues. Use of 60 Vbeta and 13 Jbeta primers characterized the PCR. The protocol was immunoSEQ multiplex PCR, while the TCRdb copy is restricted to in-frame clones and leaves out a portion. The sample lists tens of thousands of clones; over 55% were seen once. The rearrangement uses TRBV4-1 and TRBJ2-3, with TRBD2 matching over 9 bases. The TCR comes from a woman aged 25 to 45 in good health and CMV-seronegative. The sequenced sample was PBMCs. The CDR3, as DNA: TGCGCCAGCAGCCAAGCGGCGGGGGGGAGAGGAGATACGCAGTATTTT. This gives the protein CASSQAAGGRGDTQYF.